This record covers a single TCR beta chain. This sample is part of a study of blood T cell repertoires in COVID-19. Turning to the study itself: COVID-19 samples, acute and convalescent, were from the United States, Italy and Spain. From T cells, B-cell-depleted T cells, or PBMCs came the material, which was cDNA or gDNA.

This CDR3 has 14 residues. CDR1 is SGHAT, CDR2 FQDESV, per germline (reference sequence). Unmatched junction bases numbered 7, after V lost 5 bases and J lost 6 bases. Source study methods: Cell counts per sample came from amplifying reference gene primers. Sequencing was performed with immunoSEQ multiplex PCR; in TCRdb, only in-frame clones are kept and a portion is missing. V and J calls and clone size come straight from that table; D and trimming were deduced from the DNA. The data contain about 97,000 clones, over 75% of them singletons. Sequencing was carried out using peripheral blood. The chain recombines TRBV11-1 with TRBJ2-7, with 10 bases lining up with TRBD1. The clonotype was recovered from a man between 60 and 75 years old with acute or convalescent COVID-19. CDR3 region: CASSADRGLGEQYF. CDR3 DNA: TGTGCCAGCAGCGCTGACAGGGGGCTCGGCGAGCAGTACTTC.